The rows below give T cell receptor beta chains drawn from one sample of a study of CD8+ T cells in alopecia areata. TCRdb's copy holds only in-frame clones and misses some; the assay was immunoSEQ multiplex PCR. The table includes approximately 98,000 clones, under 60% detected once. Sequenced input: NKG2D-low CD8+ T cells sorted from blood. Receptors originate from a human donor with alopecia areata. CDR3s include the opening cysteine and the closing phenylalanine or tryptophan. A D gene is named only where the DNA matches it firmly. Expanded clones get a size class; other rows say once, few or many, or leave the size out.

d_call j_call clone_size v_call cdr3_aa cdr3_nt
TRBD2 TRBJ2-2 - TRBV5-1 CASSQLGLAGGSNTGELFF TGCGCCAGCAGCCAACTCGGACTAGCGGGAGGATCGAACACCGGGGAGCTGTTTTTT
- TRBJ2-7 - TRBV5-1 CASSSGGGAYEQYF TGCGCCAGCAGCTCCGGTGGGGGAGCGTACGAGCAGTACTTC
- TRBJ2-7 - TRBV4-1 CASSHHVGRIEQYF TGCGCCAGCAGCCACCACGTTGGTAGGATCGAGCAGTACTTC
- TRBJ2-7 - TRBV7-9 CATHREDSYEQYF TGTGCCACCCACCGAGAGGACTCCTACGAGCAGTACTTC
TRBD1 TRBJ2-5 - TRBV6-5 CASSYSTGGKETQYF TGTGCCAGCAGTTACTCGACAGGGGGGAAAGAGACCCAGTACTTC
- TRBJ2-7 - TRBV10-3 CAISERGNYYEQYF TGTGCCATCAGTGAGAGGGGCAACTACTACGAGCAGTACTTC
TRBD2 TRBJ2-2 few TRBV5-1 CASSLEKREGPGELFF TGCGCCAGCAGCTTAGAAAAGCGGGAGGGCCCCGGGGAGCTGTTTTTT
- TRBJ2-1 few TRBV7-9 CASSLAIEGLNEQFF TGTGCCAGCAGCTTAGCTATAGAGGGTCTGAATGAGCAGTTCTTC
TRBD1 TRBJ1-2 few TRBV29-1 CSVEAPHTGGHYGYTF TGCAGCGTTGAAGCGCCACATACAGGGGGGCACTATGGCTACACCTTC
TRBD1 TRBJ2-7 few TRBV15 CATSRGQGMRYEQYF TGTGCCACCAGCAGAGGACAGGGAATGCGCTACGAGCAGTACTTC
- TRBJ1-2 - TRBV28 CASSFKWGYTF TGTGCCAGCAGTTTTAAGTGGGGCTACACCTTC
- TRBJ2-7 - TRBV28 CASSFKQGRYEQYF TGTGCCAGCAGTTTCAAACAGGGAAGGTACGAGCAGTACTTC
- TRBJ1-2 - TRBV27 CASSLSSGYGYTF TGTGCCAGCAGTTTGTCATCCGGCTATGGCTACACCTTC
TRBD2 TRBJ2-2 many TRBV10-1 CASSRGLAGAIGELFF TGCGCCAGCAGCCGCGGACTAGCGGGAGCCATCGGGGAGCTGTTTTTT
TRBD2 TRBJ2-1 - TRBV7-9 CASSPRTSELNEQFF TGTGCCAGCAGCCCCCGGACTAGCGAACTCAATGAGCAGTTCTTC
TRBD1 TRBJ2-7 - TRBV7-9 CASSFPGQGAYEQYF TGTGCCAGCAGCTTCCCCGGACAGGGGGCCTACGAGCAGTACTTC
- TRBJ2-7 - TRBV5-1 CASSFAGRNYEQYF TGCGCCAGCAGCTTCGCGGGAAGGAACTACGAGCAGTACTTC
- TRBJ2-1 - TRBV28 CASDNKEGDEQFF TGTGCCAGCGACAACAAGGAGGGCGATGAGCAGTTCTTC
- TRBJ1-2 - TRBV25-1 CASSESAANYGYTF TGTGCCAGCAGTGAATCGGCCGCCAACTATGGCTACACCTTC
- TRBJ2-7 - TRBV7-3 CASSLGMVNEQYF TGTGCCAGCAGCCTGGGAATGGTCAACGAGCAGTACTTC
- TRBJ2-7 - TRBV5-5 CASSLALHWNLREQYF TGTGCCAGCAGCTTGGCCTTACATTGGAACCTACGCGAGCAGTACTTC
TRBD2 TRBJ2-7 few TRBV5-1 CASSLSGTSFVEQYF TGCGCCAGCAGCTTGAGTGGGACTAGTTTTGTCGAGCAGTACTTC
- TRBJ2-1 - TRBV5-4 CASSLDYGEQFF TGTGCCAGCAGCTTGGACTACGGTGAGCAGTTCTTC
TRBD1 TRBJ1-2 - TRBV13 CASLNGTGVIYGYTF TGTGCCTCCCTCAACGGGACAGGGGTGATCTATGGCTACACCTTC
- TRBJ2-7 - TRBV29-1 CSVVRSYEQYF TGCAGCGTGGTGAGATCCTACGAGCAGTACTTC
- TRBJ2-5 - TRBV23-1 CASSQLQTPVETQYF TGCGCCAGCAGTCAATTGCAAACCCCGGTGGAGACCCAGTACTTC
- TRBJ2-1 - TRBV27 CASSPARTLDEQFF TGTGCCAGCAGTCCGGCCCGGACGTTGGATGAGCAGTTCTTC
- TRBJ2-1 - TRBV9 CASSVGDRTFGDEQFF TGTGCCAGCAGCGTAGGTGACCGGACATTCGGTGATGAGCAGTTCTTC
TRBD1 TRBJ2-7 few TRBV6-1 CASTWAGTGDYEQYF TGTGCCAGCACCTGGGCCGGGACAGGGGACTACGAGCAGTACTTC
- TRBJ2-1 - TRBV27 CASTPVYNEQFF TGTGCCAGCACGCCAGTCTACAATGAGCAGTTCTTC
- TRBJ2-3 few TRBV13 CASSSADTQYF TGTGCCAGCAGCTCTGCAGATACGCAGTATTTT
- TRBJ1-2 - TRBV13 CASSLGGQGYTF TGTGCCAGCAGCTTAGGAGGTCAAGGCTACACCTTC
TRBD1 TRBJ2-7 - TRBV27 CASSSNAGTGSHEQYF TGTGCCAGCAGTTCAAATGCCGGGACAGGGTCTCACGAGCAGTACTTC
TRBD2 TRBJ2-1 once TRBV9 CASSVGTTNEQFF TGTGCCAGCAGCGTGGGGACTACCAATGAGCAGTTCTTC
- TRBJ2-5 - TRBV14 CASSQARRETQYF TGTGCCAGCAGCCAAGCCAGGAGAGAGACCCAGTACTTC
- TRBJ1-2 - TRBV27 CASSSSHSSYTF TGTGCCAGCAGTTCAAGTCACTCCAGCTACACCTTC
- TRBJ2-5 - TRBV2 CASSVSARQGGETQYF TGTGCCAGCAGTGTTAGCGCTAGACAGGGAGGAGAGACCCAGTACTTC
- TRBJ2-1 - TRBV27 CASILGGLF TGTGCCAGCATCCTCGGGGGGCTCTTC
- TRBJ2-7 - TRBV10-3 CAISEGTYSYEQYF TGTGCCATCAGTGAAGGGACGTACTCCTACGAGCAGTACTTC
- TRBJ2-7 - TRBV13 CASSLPTGSSYEQYF TGTGCCAGCAGCTTACCGACCGGGTCATCCTACGAGCAGTACTTC
TRBD2 TRBJ2-1 - TRBV19 CASSLAGAHNEQFF TGTGCCAGTTCGCTAGCGGGAGCCCACAATGAGCAGTTCTTC
TRBD2 TRBJ2-5 - TRBV7-9 CASSETSGSQETQYF TGTGCCAGCAGCGAGACTAGCGGGAGCCAAGAGACCCAGTACTTC
TRBD2 TRBJ2-3 few TRBV11-2 CASSLGTSGITDTQYF TGTGCCAGCAGCCTCGGGACTAGCGGAATCACAGATACGCAGTATTTT
TRBD2 TRBJ2-1 - TRBV27 CATRSGSAHNEQFF TGTGCCACCCGTAGCGGGAGCGCCCACAATGAGCAGTTCTTC
- TRBJ1-5 - TRBV11-2 CASSSGEYQPQHF TGTGCCAGCAGCTCAGGGGAATATCAGCCCCAGCATTTT
- TRBJ1-2 - TRBV25-1 CASSGLSAGATNYGYTF TGTGCCAGCAGTGGCCTCTCTGCGGGGGCTACTAACTATGGCTACACCTTC